A single sample gave rise to the 25 T cell receptor beta chains below, sequenced in a study of neoadjuvant anti-PD-1 for oral cavity cancer. Libraries were prepared by immunoSEQ multiplex PCR; TCRdb keeps only in-frame clonotypes and omits some of them. The table has 30,000 to 35,000 clones, about 83% seen once; the top ten hold approximately 3.7%. The sequences come from PBMCs, collected before nivolumab (anti-PD-1) treatment. The origin of the receptors is a person aged 35-79 years with oral cavity squamous cell carcinoma.

V is TRBV9 and J is TRBJ1-1, with D uncertain. The CDR3 contains 15 residues. CDR1 and CDR2 from the germline V gene are SGDLS and YYNGEE. Deletions cut 0 bases from V and 4 bases from J, with 13 bases between. The CDR3 here is CASSVDAGTSTEAFF. CDR3 coding DNA: TGTGCCAGCAGCGTAGACGCGGGAACCTCCACTGAAGCTTTCTTT.

The chain links TRBV10-3 to TRBJ2-3, with 12 bases that match TRBD2. J gave up 1 base and V 5 bases, and 10 bases lay outside the gene matches. This CDR3 has 18 residues. Germline V lookup: CDR1 ENHRY, CDR2 SYGVKD. CDR3 sequence reads: CAISIRLAGVFGTDTQYF. CDR3 bases: TGTGCCATCAGTATAAGACTAGCGGGGGTCTTCGGCACAGATACGCAGTATTTT.

CDR3 nucleotide sequence: TGTGCCAGCAGTTTCGGGGGACGGTACGAGCAGTACTTC. Protein sequence: CASSFGGRYEQYF. V gene TRBV28 combines with J gene TRBJ2-7; D might be TRBD2 (6 bases). Germline values: CDR1 MDHEN, CDR2 SYDVKM. The CDR3 sequence is 13 residues long. V was trimmed by 3 bases and J by 4 bases, leaving 10 bases between them.

The rearrangement uses TRBV30 and TRBJ2-7; no clear D gene. CDR3 length: 14 residues. Germline CDR1 is GTSNPN and CDR2 is SVGIG (reference sequence). The V end was cut by 0 bases, the J end by 0 bases, with 9 bases between. The CDR3 region has the DNA TGTGCCTGGAGTGTAATGGTAGACTCCTACGAGCAGTACTTC. Protein sequence: CAWSVMVDSYEQYF.

This chain joins TRBV7-6 and TRBJ2-7; 11 nucleotides agree with TRBD2. The CDR3 consists of 14 residues. From germline, CDR1 is SGHVS and CDR2 FNYEAQ. V shed 5 bases, J shed 3 bases, and the junction held 3 bases outside the gene matches. The CDR3 protein is CASSPSGGFYEQYF. CDR3 sequence (DNA): TGTGCCAGCAGCCCTAGCGGGGGGTTCTACGAGCAGTACTTC.

The V gene is TRBV30, the J gene TRBJ1-1, with 7 bases lining up with TRBD1. There are 13 residues in the CDR3. Looked up from germline, CDR1 is GTSNPN and CDR2 is SVGIG (reference sequence). Trimming took 3 bases from V and 6 from J; bases not matched to a gene: 7. The CDR3 is CAWSGTGAAEAFF. Written as DNA, the CDR3 is TGTGCCTGGAGCGGTACAGGGGCGGCTGAAGCTTTCTTT.

The CDR3 loop reads CASSLTLRNTEAFF. The DNA of the CDR3 is TGTGCCAGCAGTTTAACACTGAGAAACACTGAAGCTTTCTTT. The rearrangement links TRBV28 to TRBJ1-1, with D unclear. V was clipped by 2 bases and J by 2 bases, with 9 bases between them. The CDR3 covers 14 residues. CDR1 and CDR2 (germline): MDHEN, SYDVKM.

The chain has TRBV29-1 and TRBJ1-4; the D is unclear. With 6 bases removed from V and 8 bases from J, the gap between germline ends came to 16 bases. Germline CDR1 is SQVTM and CDR2 is ANQGSEA. CDR3 length: 13 residues. The CDR3 reads CSVAPSGFEKLFF. As DNA, the CDR3 is TGCAGCGTGGCCCCCTCGGGATTCGAAAAACTGTTTTTT. Supplemented by reference TRBV29-1 and TRBJ1-4, the full variable domain reads SAVISQKPSRDICQRGTSLTIQCQVDSQVTMMFWYRQQPGQSLTLIATANQGSEATYESGFVIDKFPISRPNLTFSTLTVSNMSPEDSSIYLCSVAPSGFEKLFFGSGTQLSVL.

The rearrangement links TRBV6-6 to TRBJ1-2, with TRBD1 identical over 9 bases. CDR1 MNHNY and CDR2 SVGAGI come from the germline V gene (reference sequence). The CDR3 covers 14 residues. V dropped 6 bases and J dropped 7; count of bases not matched to a gene: 9. CDR3 in amino acids: CASSLRDRVGGYTF. CDR3 nucleotides: TGTGCCAGCAGCCTAAGGGACAGGGTTGGTGGCTACACCTTC.

The rearrangement joins TRBV2 to TRBJ2-2; D not certain. Trimming left V 1 base short and J 2 bases short, with 11 bases between. This CDR3 spans 16 amino acids. Germline V gives CDR1 SNHLY, CDR2 FYNNEI. CDR3: CASSEEAPTNTGELFF. Written as DNA, the CDR3 is TGTGCCAGCAGTGAAGAGGCCCCTACCAACACCGGGGAGCTGTTTTTT.

The chain couples TRBV6-4 to TRBJ2-2, with D possibly being TRBD1 (5 bases). Germline lookup yields CDR1 MRHNA and CDR2 SNTAGT. The CDR3 length is 14 residues. V was clipped by 7 bases and J by 0 bases, with 9 bases between them. CDR3 protein: CASKTDANTGELFF. The CDR3, as DNA: TGTGCCAGCAAGACAGACGCGAACACCGGGGAGCTGTTTTTT.

The chain joins TRBV5-4 to TRBJ2-5; D is unresolved. The V end lost 1 base, the J end lost 5 bases, and 9 bases lay between the germline ends. Per the germline V gene, CDR1 is SGHNT and CDR2 is YYREEE (reference sequence). This CDR3 region has 13 residues. This CDR3 reads CASSLSPSETQYF. CDR3 nucleotides: TGTGCCAGCAGCTTGAGCCCATCGGAGACCCAGTACTTC.

V is TRBV10-1 and J is TRBJ2-2; D is perhaps TRBD1 or TRBD2 (6 bases each). The CDR3 sequence is 14 residues long. Germline V gene data show CDR1 as WNHNN and CDR2 as SYGVQD (reference sequence). The V and J ends lost 6 bases and 5 bases respectively, with 13 bases between them. The chain's CDR3 is CASREQGGTGELFF. In DNA, the CDR3 is TGCGCCAGCAGAGAACAGGGAGGAACCGGGGAGCTGTTTTTT.

The V and J genes are TRBV6-5 and TRBJ2-2, with 7 bases matching TRBD1. The J segment lost 3 bases and the V segment lost 2 bases, leaving 6 bases of the junction unmatched. CDR1 is MNHEY, CDR2 SVGAGI, per germline. The CDR3 has 16 amino acids. The CDR3 sequence is CASSYIRQGDTGELFF. In nucleotides, the CDR3 is TGTGCCAGCAGTTACATTAGACAGGGAGACACCGGGGAGCTGTTTTTT.

This rearrangement joins TRBV6-6 to TRBJ2-7; D call uncertain. CDR1 MNHNY and CDR2 SVGAGI come from the germline V gene (reference sequence). CDR3 length: 12 amino acids. The V and J ends lost 5 bases and 2 bases respectively, with 7 bases between them. For the CDR3, the DNA is TGTGCCAGCAGTCAACAGACCTACGAGCAGTACTTC. It encodes CASSQQTYEQYF.

The chain carries TRBV2 and TRBJ1-1, with TRBD1 as a possible D gene (6 bases). The CDR3 loop spans 12 amino acids. Trimming removed 6 bases from V and 7 bases from J, with 12 bases in between. Germline V gene sequence: CDR1 SNHLY, CDR2 FYNNEI. DNA of the CDR3: TGTGCCAGCAGCGAAACACAGGGTGAAGCTTTCTTT. Translated, it gives CASSETQGEAFF.

This chain links TRBV4-3 with TRBJ1-4, with D maybe TRBD1 (5 bases). The CDR3 length is 14 residues. Trimming stripped 4 bases from V and 7 bases from J, with 13 bases between. Germline V CDR1 and CDR2: LGHNA, YSLEER. The CDR3 reads CASSPGKEAEKLFF. The CDR3 bases are TGCGCCAGCAGCCCAGGGAAAGAGGCTGAAAAACTGTTTTTT.

The genes are TRBV28 and TRBJ1-1; 10 nucleotides match TRBD1. The V and J ends lost 5 bases and 2 bases, in that order; junction bases with no gene match: 11. CDR3 length: 17 amino acids. Germline CDR1 and CDR2: MDHEN and SYDVKM. The CDR3 DNA is TGTGCCAGCAGTCTCGAGCCGGGACAGGGGATCAACACTGAAGCTTTCTTT. It translates to CASSLEPGQGINTEAFF.

The chain links TRBV7-2 to TRBJ2-7; no firm D call. Germline V lookup: CDR1 SGHTA, CDR2 FQGNSA. Trimming removed 1 base from V and 6 bases from J, with 7 bases in between. The CDR3 extends over 12 amino acids. DNA of the CDR3: TGTGCCAGCAGCTTAGTGGGTTCCGAGCAGTACTTC. Amino acid sequence: CASSLVGSEQYF. Complete variable domain (other parts from reference TRBV7-2 and TRBJ2-7): GAGVSQSPSNKVTEKGKDVELRCDPISGHTALYWYRQSLGQGLEFLIYFQGNSAPDKSGLPSDRFSAERTGGSVSTLTIQRTQQEDSAVYLCASSLVGSEQYFGPGTRLTVT.

The J gene is TRBJ2-3, the V gene TRBV7-6; no reliable D call. The CDR3 contains 12 residues. Between the trimmed V and J ends, which lost 5 bases and 5 bases, there was a span of 8 bases. The germline V gene has CDR1 SGHVS and CDR2 FNYEAQ. The CDR3 region is CASSPLGDTQYF. Here the CDR3 DNA reads TGTGCCAGCAGCCCCTTGGGAGATACGCAGTATTTT.

This clone was seen only a few times. CDR3 residues: CASSLDPVGGFYEQYF. Written as DNA, the CDR3 is TGTGCCAGCAGCTTGGACCCGGTGGGGGGCTTCTACGAGCAGTACTTC. The V and J genes are TRBV5-4 and TRBJ2-7, with D possibly called TRBD1 or TRBD2 (6 bases each). V lost 0 bases and J lost 3, with 16 bases in between. Per the germline V gene, CDR1 is SGHNT and CDR2 is YYREEE (reference sequence). The CDR3 sequence is 16 residues long.

The rearrangement uses TRBV7-2 and TRBJ1-1; D gene uncertain. This CDR3 spans 13 amino acids. Germline CDR1 reads SGHTA; CDR2 reads FQGNSA. V lost 5 bases to trimming and J lost 5 bases, with 12 bases between them. CDR3 region: CASSTREETEAFF. DNA of the CDR3: TGTGCCAGCAGCACCCGGGAGGAGACTGAAGCTTTCTTT.

The chain couples TRBV11-2 to TRBJ1-3, with 12 positions matching TRBD1. V shed 1 base, J shed 3 bases, and the junction held 4 bases outside the gene matches. Germline V gene data show CDR1 as SGHAT and CDR2 as FQNNGV. CDR3 length: 17 amino acids. This chain's CDR3 is CASSLVRDRGLGNTIYF. The DNA for the CDR3 is TGTGCCAGCAGCTTAGTTCGGGACAGGGGGCTTGGAAACACCATATATTTT.

In this sample, this clone turned up once. This sequence joins TRBV5-5 and TRBJ2-2; TRBD1 might be the D (6 bases). The CDR3 spans 16 residues. V gave up 0 bases and J gave up 1 base, with 10 bases separating them. CDR1 and CDR2 (germline): SGHKS, YYEKEE (reference sequence). CDR3 sequence: CASSLGPGQNTGELFF. Here the CDR3 DNA reads TGTGCCAGCAGCTTGGGTCCGGGACAGAACACCGGGGAGCTGTTTTTT.

V and J are TRBV2 and TRBJ2-1; 10 bases align to TRBD1. J lost 3 bases, V lost 0 bases, and 11 bases had no gene match. Germline CDR1 and CDR2: SNHLY and FYNNEI. CDR3 length: 19 residues. The DNA of the CDR3 is TGTGCCAGCAGTGAAGCGCTACACCAAGGGACAGGGGTCTACAATGAGCAGTTCTTC. This encodes CASSEALHQGTGVYNEQFF.